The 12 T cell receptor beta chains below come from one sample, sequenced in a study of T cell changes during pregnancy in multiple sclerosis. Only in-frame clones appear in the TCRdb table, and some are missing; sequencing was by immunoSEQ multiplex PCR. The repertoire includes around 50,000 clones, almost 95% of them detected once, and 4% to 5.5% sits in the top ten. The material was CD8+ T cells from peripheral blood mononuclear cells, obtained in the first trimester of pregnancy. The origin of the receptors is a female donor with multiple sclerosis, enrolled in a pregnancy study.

CDR3 region: CASSPQSGSQPQHF. CDR3 DNA sequence: TGCGCCAGCAGCCCCCAGTCAGGCTCTCAGCCCCAGCATTTT. The rearrangement joins TRBV4-1 to TRBJ1-5; no reliable D call. Trimming shortened V by 4 bases and J by 6 bases, and 13 bases separated the two germline ends. Germline V CDR1 and CDR2: MGHRA, YSYEKL. This CDR3 is built from 14 residues.

The CDR3: CASSASPGEQYF. In DNA form, the CDR3 reads TGTGCCAGTAGTGCGTCCCCGGGAGAGCAGTACTTC. The chain joins TRBV19 to TRBJ2-7, with D perhaps TRBD2 (5 bases). This CDR3 comprises 12 residues. Germline CDR1 and CDR2: LNHDA and SQIVND (reference sequence). Between the trimmed V and J ends, which lost 5 bases and 7 bases, there was a span of 12 bases.

Here the CDR3 reads CASSLVPGNYEQYF. The DNA of the CDR3 is TGTGCCAGCAGCTTGGTCCCGGGGAACTACGAGCAGTACTTC. The V gene is TRBV5-5, the J gene TRBJ2-7; a weak D match, TRBD2 (5 bases). Germline V gives CDR1 SGHKS, CDR2 YYEKEE (reference sequence). There are 14 residues in the CDR3. Trimming stripped 0 bases from V and 3 bases from J, with 10 bases between.

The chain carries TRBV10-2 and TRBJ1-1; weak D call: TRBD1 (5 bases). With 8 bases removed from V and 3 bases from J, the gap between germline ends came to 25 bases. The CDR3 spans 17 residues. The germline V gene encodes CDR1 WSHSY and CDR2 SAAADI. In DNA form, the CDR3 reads TGCGCCAGCCTATCCGCCTTCAGAATCAAGGGGTACACTGAAGCTTTCTTT. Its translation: CASLSAFRIKGYTEAFF.

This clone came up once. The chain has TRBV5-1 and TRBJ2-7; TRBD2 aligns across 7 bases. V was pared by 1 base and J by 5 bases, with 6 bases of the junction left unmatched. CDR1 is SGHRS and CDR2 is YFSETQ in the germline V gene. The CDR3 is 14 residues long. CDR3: CASSLWGGSNEQYF. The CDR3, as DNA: TGCGCCAGCAGCTTGTGGGGAGGGTCCAACGAGCAGTACTTC.

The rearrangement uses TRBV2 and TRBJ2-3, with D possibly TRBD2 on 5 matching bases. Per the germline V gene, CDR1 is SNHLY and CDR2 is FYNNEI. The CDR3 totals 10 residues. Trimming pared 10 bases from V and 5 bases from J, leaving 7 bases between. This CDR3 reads CAMEVDTQYF. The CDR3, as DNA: TGTGCCATGGAGGTAGATACGCAGTATTTT.

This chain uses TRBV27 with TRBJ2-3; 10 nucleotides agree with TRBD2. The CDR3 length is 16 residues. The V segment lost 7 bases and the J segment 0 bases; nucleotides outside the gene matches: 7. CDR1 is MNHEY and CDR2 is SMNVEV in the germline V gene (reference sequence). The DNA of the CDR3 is TGTGCCAGCACCGTCGGGACTAGCGTTAGCACAGATACGCAGTATTTT. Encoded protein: CASTVGTSVSTDTQYF.

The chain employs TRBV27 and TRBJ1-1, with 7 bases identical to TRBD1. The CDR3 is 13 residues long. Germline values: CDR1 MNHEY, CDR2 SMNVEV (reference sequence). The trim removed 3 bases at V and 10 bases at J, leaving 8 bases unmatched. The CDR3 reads CASSLEGGEAAFF. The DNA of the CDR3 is TGTGCCAGCAGTTTGGAAGGGGGCGAAGCAGCTTTCTTT.

The CDR3 region has the DNA TGTGCCAGCAGCTTAGGAGGGTTCTTGACAGATACGCAGTATTTT. Protein product: CASSLGGFLTDTQYF. The gene calls are TRBV7-3 and TRBJ2-3; possibly TRBD2 for D (6 bases). The germline V gene encodes CDR1 SGHTA and CDR2 FQGTGA. V was clipped by 2 bases and J by 3 bases, with 12 bases between them. There are 15 residues in the CDR3.

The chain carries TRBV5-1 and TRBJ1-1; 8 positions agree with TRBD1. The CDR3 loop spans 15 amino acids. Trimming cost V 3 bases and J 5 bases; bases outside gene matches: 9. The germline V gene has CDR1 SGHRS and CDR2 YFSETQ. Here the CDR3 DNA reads TGCGCCAGCAGCTCGACAGGGGCCCAAAGAACTGAAGCTTTCTTT. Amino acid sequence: CASSSTGAQRTEAFF.

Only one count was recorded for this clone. The CDR3 region is CASSQGVAGTEAFF. CDR3 sequence (DNA): TGCGCCAGCAGCCAAGGGGTCGCAGGCACTGAAGCTTTCTTT. V gene TRBV4-3 combines with J gene TRBJ1-1; D call uncertain. This CDR3 is built from 14 residues. V lost 1 base and J 4 bases, leaving 10 bases between the germline ends. CDR1 and CDR2 from the germline V gene are LGHNA and YSLEER.

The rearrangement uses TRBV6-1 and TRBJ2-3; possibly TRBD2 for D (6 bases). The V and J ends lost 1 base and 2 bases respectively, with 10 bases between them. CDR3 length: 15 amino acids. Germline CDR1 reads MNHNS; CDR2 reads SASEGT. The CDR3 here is CASSEDAGFTDTQYF. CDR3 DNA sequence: TGTGCCAGCAGTGAAGATGCGGGGTTCACAGATACGCAGTATTTT.